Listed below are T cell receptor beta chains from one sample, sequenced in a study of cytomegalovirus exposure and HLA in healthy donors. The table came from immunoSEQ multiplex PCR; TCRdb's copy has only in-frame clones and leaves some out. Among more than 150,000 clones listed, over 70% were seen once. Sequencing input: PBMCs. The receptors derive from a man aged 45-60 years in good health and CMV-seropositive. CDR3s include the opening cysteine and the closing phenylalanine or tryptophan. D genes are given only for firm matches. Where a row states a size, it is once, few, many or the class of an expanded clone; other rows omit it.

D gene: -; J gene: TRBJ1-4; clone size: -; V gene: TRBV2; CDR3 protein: CASSEALRLFF; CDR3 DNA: TGTGCCAGCAGTGAAGCGCTGAGACTGTTTTTT
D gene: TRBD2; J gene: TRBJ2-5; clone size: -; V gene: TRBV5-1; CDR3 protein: CASSLVSGGDETQYF; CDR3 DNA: TGCGCCAGCAGCTTGGTTTCGGGAGGGGACGAGACCCAGTACTTC
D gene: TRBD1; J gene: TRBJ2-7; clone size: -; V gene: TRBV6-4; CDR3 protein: CASILSGGFHEQYF; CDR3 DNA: TGTGCCAGCATATTGTCAGGGGGTTTCCACGAGCAGTACTTC
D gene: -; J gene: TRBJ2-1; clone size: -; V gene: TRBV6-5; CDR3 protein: CASSPSRGNEQFF; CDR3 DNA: TGTGCCAGCAGTCCCTCGCGGGGCAATGAGCAGTTCTTC
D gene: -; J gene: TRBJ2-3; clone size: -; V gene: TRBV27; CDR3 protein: CASRPSSADTQYF; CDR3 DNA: TGTGCCAGCAGACCCTCGTCGGCAGATACGCAGTATTTT
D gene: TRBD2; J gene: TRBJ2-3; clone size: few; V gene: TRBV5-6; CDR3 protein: CASSFPTSGGFISTDTQYF; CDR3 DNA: TGTGCCAGCAGCTTCCCGACTAGCGGGGGGTTTATCTCCACAGATACGCAGTATTTT
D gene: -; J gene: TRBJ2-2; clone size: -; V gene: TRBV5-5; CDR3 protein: CASSSAGTGELFF; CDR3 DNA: TGTGCCAGCAGCTCCGCGGGAACCGGGGAGCTGTTTTTT
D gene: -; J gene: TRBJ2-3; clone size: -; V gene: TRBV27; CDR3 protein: CASSYLLRRTDTQYF; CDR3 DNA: TGTGCCAGCAGTTACCTACTACGCCGCACAGATACGCAGTATTTT
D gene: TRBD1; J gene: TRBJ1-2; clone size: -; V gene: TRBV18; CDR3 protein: CASSRQSGQESGYTF; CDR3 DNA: TGTGCCAGCTCGCGGCAGTCGGGACAGGAATCGGGCTACACCTTC
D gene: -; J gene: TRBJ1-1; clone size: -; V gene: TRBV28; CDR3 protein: CASSLTAMNTEAFF; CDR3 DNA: TGTGCCAGCAGTTTGACAGCTATGAACACTGAAGCTTTCTTT
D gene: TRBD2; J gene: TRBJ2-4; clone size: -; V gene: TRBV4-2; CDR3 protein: CASSHPRGLAGAREAKNIQYF; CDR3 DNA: TGTGCCAGCAGCCATCCCAGAGGGCTAGCGGGAGCTCGGGAGGCCAAAAACATTCAGTACTTC
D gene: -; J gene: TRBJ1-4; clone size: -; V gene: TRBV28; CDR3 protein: CASSLLGLRGEKLFF; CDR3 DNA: TGTGCCAGCAGTTTATTGGGCCTTCGTGGGGAAAAACTGTTTTTT